The 14 T cell receptor beta chains given below trace back to one sample, sequenced in a study of blood T cell repertoires in COVID-19. Here immunoSEQ multiplex PCR was the method, and the copy in TCRdb shows in-frame clones only, minus some. The profile shows 100,000 to 150,000 clones, around nine tenths of them singletons. The sample consisted of peripheral blood. The receptors originated from a woman in her forties or fifties with active or convalescent COVID-19.

The chain couples TRBV24-1 to TRBJ2-1, with 14 bases identical to TRBD2. Germline assignment: CDR1 KGHDR and CDR2 SFDVKD. The CDR3 contains 19 residues. V shed 4 bases, J shed 2 bases, and the junction held 9 bases outside the gene matches. CDR3 region: CATSDSGLAGVAPYNEQFF. CDR3 nucleotide sequence: TGTGCCACCAGTGACTCGGGACTAGCGGGAGTAGCTCCCTACAATGAGCAGTTCTTC.

Here the CDR3 reads CASSPKLAGGEQFF. CDR3 in DNA: TGTGCCAGCTCACCGAAACTAGCGGGAGGCGAGCAGTTCTTC. The chain has TRBV18 and TRBJ2-1, with TRBD2 matching over 12 bases. Germline V gives CDR1 KGHSH, CDR2 LQKENI. The CDR3 spans 14 residues. Trimming took 3 bases from V and 10 from J; bases not matched to a gene: 4.

This chain joins TRBV6-2 or TRBV6-3 and TRBJ2-7, with 9 bases aligning to TRBD2. This CDR3 comprises 16 residues. Germline V CDR1 and CDR2: MNHEY, SVGEGT. J was trimmed by 2 bases and V by 3 bases; bases with no gene match: 8. CDR3 in amino acids: CASSYDLAGKTYEQYF. The CDR3 DNA sequence: TGTGCCAGCAGTTATGATCTAGCGGGGAAGACCTACGAGCAGTACTTC.

The gene calls are TRBV5-8 and TRBJ1-2, with a possible D match to TRBD1 (5 bases). Germline V CDR1 and CDR2: SGHTS, YDEGEE. CDR3 length equals 13 residues. Trimming took off 5 bases at V and 4 bases at J, with 12 bases between the two ends. The CDR3 bases are TGTGCCAGCAGGGGAACAGGTAGCTATGGCTACACCTTC. This encodes CASRGTGSYGYTF.

The genes are TRBV25-1 and TRBJ2-3; the D gene is possibly TRBD2 (5 bases). The CDR3 covers 13 residues. Between the trimmed V and J ends, which lost 2 bases and 6 bases, there was a span of 9 bases. Germline loops: CDR1 MGHDK, CDR2 SYGVNS. Here the CDR3 reads CASSERRGDTQYF. The CDR3 bases are TGTGCCAGCAGTGAACGGAGAGGGGATACGCAGTATTTT. The full variable domain, rest sourced from reference TRBV25-1 and TRBJ2-3, is EADIYQTPRYLVIGTGKKITLECSQTMGHDKMYWYQQDPGMELHLIHYSYGVNSTEKGDLSSESTVSRIRTEHFPLTLESARPSHTSQYLCASSERRGDTQYFGPGTRLTVL.

This clone was seen just once. The chain links TRBV10-3 to TRBJ1-1; D is undetermined. CDR1 ENHRY and CDR2 SYGVKD come from the germline V gene. The length of the CDR3 is 15 residues. V was cut by 0 bases and J by 1 base, with 9 bases left in between. This CDR3 is CAISESRVSNTEAFF. The CDR3 bases are TGTGCCATCAGTGAGTCGCGAGTATCGAACACTGAAGCTTTCTTT.

The chain is built from TRBV6-1 and TRBJ2-5, with 8 bases identical to TRBD1. CDR1 is MNHNS, CDR2 SASEGT, per germline. V dropped 2 bases and J dropped 5; count of bases not matched to a gene: 13. This CDR3 is built from 17 residues. Here the CDR3 DNA reads TGTGCCAGCAGTGAAAATCAGGGGGCGGTTAGTTGGGAGACCCAGTACTTC. This gives the protein CASSENQGAVSWETQYF.

This chain links TRBV5-6 with TRBJ1-1, with D maybe TRBD1 (6 bases). Deletions cut 6 bases from V and 4 bases from J, with 16 bases between. The CDR3 has 14 amino acids. Germline values: CDR1 SGHDT, CDR2 YYEEEE. The DNA of the CDR3 is TGTGCCAGCACCCCTACAGGGCCCCCCACTGAAGCTTTCTTT. Its translation: CASTPTGPPTEAFF.

The V call is TRBV5-8, the J call TRBJ2-5, with 7 bases identical to TRBD1. The CDR3 is 14 residues long. V was pared by 1 base and J by 5 bases, with 5 bases of the junction left unmatched. Germline CDR1 reads SGHTS; CDR2 reads YDEGEE. CDR3 amino acids: CASSLFARGETQYF. DNA of the CDR3: TGTGCCAGCAGCTTGTTTGCCAGGGGGGAGACCCAGTACTTC.

The V call is TRBV14, the J call TRBJ2-7, with TRBD2 matching over 10 bases. V dropped 4 bases and J dropped 4; count of bases not matched to a gene: 10. Germline V CDR1 and CDR2: SGHDN, FVKESK. This CDR3 has 16 amino acids. The CDR3, as DNA: TGTGCCAGCAGCCCCAGACTAGCGGGTAGTATTTACGAGCAGTACTTC. The encoded protein is CASSPRLAGSIYEQYF.

V and J are TRBV11-2 and TRBJ1-5; 8 bases line up with TRBD1. CDR1 and CDR2 (germline): SGHAT, FQNNGV. Germline trimming cut 10 bases from V and 5 bases from J; bases unmatched to any gene: 7. The CDR3 totals 13 residues. In DNA form, the CDR3 reads TGTGCCACCGAGACAGGGGATGATCAGCCCCAGCATTTT. It codes for CATETGDDQPQHF. Filled out from reference TRBV11-2 and TRBJ1-5, the complete variable domain reads EAGVAQSPRYKIIEKRQSVAFWCNPISGHATLYWYQQILGQGPKLLIQFQNNGVVDDSQLPKDRFSAERLKGVDSTLKIQPAKLEDSAVYLCATETGDDQPQHFGDGTRLSIL.

The CDR3, as DNA: TGTGCCAGCCAGGGGGCGCGGAATGAGCAGTTCTTC. Translating it yields CASQGARNEQFF. The gene calls are TRBV7-9 and TRBJ2-1; 8 bases map to TRBD1. The germline V gene encodes CDR1 SEHNR and CDR2 FQNEAQ (reference sequence). The CDR3 is made up of 12 amino acids. J gave up 7 bases and V 8 bases, and 4 bases lay outside the gene matches.

With regard to this clone: Other nucleotide sequences from this sample produce the same CDR3. J is TRBJ2-5 and V is TRBV3-1 (or the pseudogene TRBV3-2); TRBD2 is a possible D gene (6 bases). Trimming pared 1 base from V and 4 bases from J, leaving 7 bases between. CDR3 size: 13 residues. Germline V gene lookup returns CDR1 LGHDT and CDR2 YNNKEL (reference sequence). CDR3 sequence reads: CASSQGGGETQYF. The DNA of the CDR3 is TGTGCCAGCAGCCAAGGGGGAGGAGAGACCCAGTACTTC.

The V call is TRBV11-1, the J call TRBJ1-1; 9 positions match TRBD1. CDR1 is SGHAT, CDR2 FQDESV, per germline (reference sequence). V lost 5 bases, J lost 7 bases, and 11 bases stayed unmatched. This CDR3 is built from 15 residues. CDR3: CASSHPGTGRIEAFF. CDR3 nucleotides: TGTGCCAGCAGCCATCCCGGGACAGGGAGAATTGAAGCTTTCTTT.